One and the same sample provided the 18 T cell receptor beta chains below, sequenced in a study of T cell clonality in common variable immunodeficiency (dated by TCRdb to between 2014 and 2016). The investigation overall reported the following: CVID TCRbeta sequences reportedly showed fewer deletions and N-nucleotide insertions and lacked highly modified clones with 13 or more V deletions.

Their recognized antigens are unknown. Libraries were constructed by the immunoSEQ multiplex PCR assay. TCRdb obtained this table from immuneACCESS and retained in-frame rearrangements with V and J assigned. These tables miss some clones; where compared with another copy, unresolved V genes account for less than half of the shortfall, and the remainder is unexplained. This sample includes about 16,000 clones, and none of them was observed just once. The ten largest make up 14% of the sample. The sample taken for sequencing was peripheral blood mononuclear cells. Every receptor here comes from a human donor with common variable immunodeficiency.

This clone has at least ten counts. From the germline J gene comes the end of the CDR3, since the read stops 3 residues before it. The sample has other DNA sequences that encode this CDR3 too. J is TRBJ1-1 and V is TRBV18; perhaps TRBD1 as D (6 bases). This CDR3 spans 13 amino acids. The V and J ends lost 3 bases and 4 bases respectively, with 9 bases between them. Germline values: CDR1 KGHSH, CDR2 LQKENI. CDR3 sequence: CASSPTGTTEAFF. CDR3 bases read: TGTGCCAGCTCACCGACAGGCACCACTGAA.

In the case of this clone: Read sequence stops 3 residues before the CDR3 end, and the germline J gene provides the missing end. This rearrangement joins TRBV11-2 to TRBJ2-7; 9 bases align to TRBD1. The CDR3 length is 15 residues. The germline CDR1 and CDR2 sequences are SGHAT and FQNNGV. V lost 4 bases and J lost 3; bases outside the gene matches: 7. CDR3 amino acids: CASSSSGTGYYEQYF. The CDR3 DNA, read in part, is TGTGCCAGCAGCTCTTCTGGGACAGGGTACTACGAG.

This clone was seen only a few times. With the read ending 3 residues before the CDR3 end, the germline J gene is used to fill in that end. This chain connects TRBV19 to TRBJ2-3; D might be TRBD2 (7 bases). V lost 6 bases and J lost 6, with 13 bases in between. The CDR3 runs to 13 residues. The germline V gene has CDR1 LNHDA and CDR2 SQIVND (reference sequence). The sequenced part of the CDR3 DNA is TGTGCCAGTAGGTGGGGGGGCTGGGATACG. It encodes CASRWGGWDT. The full CDR3 sequence reads CASRWGGWDTQYF.

In regard to this clone: The read ends 3 residues before the CDR3 terminus; that terminus is restored from the germline J gene. V and J are TRBV7-2 and TRBJ1-5; 8 nucleotides match TRBD1. V was pared by 6 bases and J by 7 bases, with 11 bases of the junction left unmatched. There are 15 residues in the CDR3. Germline loops: CDR1 SGHTA, CDR2 FQGNSA. The CDR3 sequence: CASRESSGGGQPQHF. The part of the CDR3 DNA that was read is TGTGCCAGCAGGGAATCCTCAGGGGGCGGCCAGCCC. The full variable domain, in which reference TRBV7-2 and TRBJ1-5 provide the parts outside the CDR3, is GAGVSQSPSNKVTEKGKDVELRCDPISGHTALYWYRQSLGQGLEFLIYFQGNSAPDKSGLPSDRFSAERTGGSVSTLTIQRTQQEDSAVYLCASRESSGGGQPQHFGDGTRLSIL.

As for this clone: The CDR3 end falls 3 residues outside the read, so it is completed with the germline J gene. J is TRBJ1-5 and V is TRBV20-1; D perhaps matches TRBD1 (6 bases). CDR1 DFQATT and CDR2 SNEGSKA come from the germline V gene (reference sequence). Trimming cost V 5 bases and J 0 bases, with 17 bases left between them. This CDR3 has 16 amino acids. CDR3 DNA (partial): TGCAGTGCTCCCGAAGGACAGTCATTTAGCAATCAGCCC. Encoded protein: CSAPEGQSFSNQP. The whole CDR3 sequence reads CSAPEGQSFSNQPQHF.

This clone was observed a handful of times. The CDR3 end falls 3 residues outside the read, so it is completed with the germline J gene. The chain employs TRBV6-2 or TRBV6-3 and TRBJ1-4; unclear D gene. CDR1 and CDR2 (germline): MNHEY, SVGEGT. CDR3 length: 15 residues. The V end lost 0 bases, the J end lost 7 bases, and 12 bases lay between the germline ends. This CDR3 is CASSYSLGFGEKLFF. Incomplete CDR3 DNA: TGTGCCAGCAGTTACTCATTGGGCTTCGGTGAAAAA.

About this clone: The sequence runs out 3 residues before the end of the CDR3; the remainder is reconstructed from the germline J gene. V usage is TRBV18 and J usage is TRBJ1-5; D perhaps matches TRBD1 (6 bases). Trimming cost V 2 bases and J 3 bases, with 14 bases left between them. The length of the CDR3 is 16 residues. CDR1 and CDR2 from the germline V gene are KGHSH and LQKENI. The covered CDR3 bases are TGTGCCAGCTCACCAAGGGAACAGGGAAACAATCAGCCC. Its protein product is CASSPREQGNNQP. The whole CDR3 region reads CASSPREQGNNQPQHF. The full variable domain, with the rest looked up from reference TRBV18 and TRBJ1-5, is NAGVMQNPRHLVRRRGQEARLRCSPMKGHSHVYWYRQLPEEGLKFMVYLQKENIIDESGMPKERFSAEFPKEGPSILRIQQVVRGDSAAYFCASSPREQGNNQPQHFGDGTRLSIL.

A few counts support this clone. The DNA read from the CDR3 is TGTGCCAGCAGCATTGGGACAGGGCCCTACGAG. Protein product: CASSIGTGPYE. The full CDR3 sequence reads CASSIGTGPYEQYF. The V gene is TRBV7-6, the J gene TRBJ2-7, with 9 bases that match TRBD1. The CDR3 end falls 3 residues outside the read, so it is completed with the germline J gene. The J segment lost 2 bases and the V segment lost 5 bases, leaving 4 bases of the junction unmatched. The CDR3 has 14 amino acids. Germline CDR1 and CDR2: SGHVS and FNYEAQ.

On this clone: The read ends 3 residues early relative to the CDR3; the germline J gene fills the gap. This rearrangement joins TRBV19 to TRBJ2-2; D is ambiguous. V was shortened by 6 bases and J by 6 bases, with 14 bases between the two germline ends. Germline CDR1 reads LNHDA; CDR2 reads SQIVND (reference sequence). CDR3 length: 14 residues. CDR3 protein: CASSNPLIAGELFF. The CDR3 bases that were read are TGTGCCAGTAGCAACCCCTTAATAGCCGGGGAG.

This clone was detected only a few times. Sequencing ends 3 residues short of the CDR3 end; the germline J gene provides the rest. The gene calls are TRBV7-2 and TRBJ1-1; D is ambiguous. CDR3 length equals 14 residues. V was pared by 1 base and J by 0 bases, with 6 bases between. The germline V gene has CDR1 SGHTA and CDR2 FQGNSA. The sequenced part of the CDR3 DNA is TGTGCCAGCAGCTTAGGCCAGGTGAACACTGAA. Protein product: CASSLGQVNTE. The entire CDR3 protein reads CASSLGQVNTEAFF.

About this clone itself: The CDR3 end lies 3 residues beyond the end of the read and is filled in from the germline J gene. The chain recombines TRBV5-1 with TRBJ2-5, with 8 bases aligning to TRBD1. The germline CDR1 and CDR2 sequences are SGHRS and YFSETQ. V dropped 5 bases and J dropped 2; count of bases not matched to a gene: 8. CDR3 length: 15 residues. The DNA read from the CDR3 is TGCGCCAGCAGTCCTGGACAGGGTGGACAAGAGACC. This translates into CASSPGQGGQET. The whole CDR3 region reads CASSPGQGGQETQYF.

This clone was recorded a few times. The read finishes 3 residues shy of the CDR3 end, and the germline J gene is used to complete it. The chain joins TRBV18 to TRBJ2-5, with D perhaps TRBD1 (5 bases). V lost 2 bases to trimming and J lost 4 bases, with 14 bases between them. CDR3 size: 15 residues. Germline-derived CDR1 and CDR2 are KGHSH and LQKENI. The CDR3 sequence: CASSPWGSRGETQYF. The part of the CDR3 DNA that was read is TGTGCCAGCTCACCATGGGGCTCGCGCGGAGAGACC.

This clone was detected only a few times. The CDR3 goes on 3 residues after the read ends, and that part is filled in from the germline J gene. The chain couples TRBV7-9 to TRBJ2-5; D is unclear. Germline loops: CDR1 SEHNR, CDR2 FQNEAQ (reference sequence). V was pared by 2 bases and J by 5 bases, with 6 bases between. There are 12 residues in the CDR3. Partial CDR3 DNA: TGTGCCAGCAGCTTAATAGGGGAGACC. Protein sequence: CASSLIGET. The full-length CDR3 reads as CASSLIGETQYF.

This clone is categorized as medium-sized. The read ends 3 residues shy of where the CDR3 ends; the end is completed using the germline J gene. The rearrangement links TRBV15 to TRBJ2-2; TRBD2 is a possible D gene (6 bases). Germline CDR1 LNHNV, CDR2 YYDKDF (reference sequence). CDR3 length equals 15 residues. The V and J ends lost 6 bases and 6 bases respectively, with 17 bases between them. The CDR3 spells CATRGGATQPGELFF. The CDR3 bases that were read are TGTGCCACCAGGGGGGGAGCGACCCAGCCCGGGGAG.

Worth noting for this clone: The read ends 3 residues shy of where the CDR3 ends; the end is completed using the germline J gene. The chain links TRBV19 to TRBJ1-4; 7 bases are shared with TRBD1. This CDR3 has 16 amino acids. Trimming took 4 bases from V and 5 from J; bases not matched to a gene: 10. The germline gives CDR1 LNHDA, CDR2 SQIVND (reference sequence). The DNA read from the CDR3 is TGTGCCAGTAGTAGCCTCGGGACAGCTAAGAATGAAAAA. Translation gives CASSSLGTAKNEK. The complete CDR3 protein is CASSSLGTAKNEKLFF.

This clone was detected ten times or more. From the germline J gene comes the end of the CDR3, since the read stops 3 residues before it. The chain carries TRBV5-1 and TRBJ1-1; 9 bases map to TRBD1. The CDR3 is 16 residues long. Trimming cost V 0 bases and J 2 bases; bases outside gene matches: 5. Germline assignment: CDR1 SGHRS and CDR2 YFSETQ. CDR3 DNA, as far as it was read: TGCGCCAGCAGCTTGGTAGGGGACAGGGTAAACACTGAA. It yields the protein CASSLVGDRVNTE. The CDR3 in its entirety is CASSLVGDRVNTEAFF. Full variable domain (missing parts from reference TRBV5-1 and TRBJ1-1): KAGVTQTPRYLIKTRGQQVTLSCSPISGHRSVSWYQQTPGQGLQFLFEYFSETQRNKGNFPGRFSGRQFSNSRSEMNVSTLELGDSALYLCASSLVGDRVNTEAFFGQGTRLTVV.

There are a few counts of this clone. The covered CDR3 bases are TGTGCCAGTAGATGGGGAGCGGGCTGGAATCAGCCC. Translation gives CASRWGAGWNQP. The entire CDR3 is CASRWGAGWNQPQHF. The gene calls are TRBV19 and TRBJ1-5, with no clear D. The read falls 3 residues short of the CDR3 end, and the missing part is taken from the germline J gene. This CDR3 region has 15 residues. V was cut by 6 bases and J by 4 bases, with 16 bases left in between. Germline assignment: CDR1 LNHDA and CDR2 SQIVND (reference sequence).

This clone was seen a few times. Read coverage stops 3 residues before the CDR3 terminus; the germline J gene supplies the remainder. V usage is TRBV7-8 and J usage is TRBJ2-7; TRBD2 agrees at 9 bases. Germline CDR1 and CDR2: SGHVS and FQNEAQ. This CDR3 region has 14 residues. J gave up 6 bases and V 4 bases, and 7 bases lay outside the gene matches. The covered CDR3 bases are TGTGCCAGCAGCTCTGCGGGGGGGCCCGTCGAG. Translated, it gives CASSSAGGPVE. The full CDR3 reads CASSSAGGPVEQYF.